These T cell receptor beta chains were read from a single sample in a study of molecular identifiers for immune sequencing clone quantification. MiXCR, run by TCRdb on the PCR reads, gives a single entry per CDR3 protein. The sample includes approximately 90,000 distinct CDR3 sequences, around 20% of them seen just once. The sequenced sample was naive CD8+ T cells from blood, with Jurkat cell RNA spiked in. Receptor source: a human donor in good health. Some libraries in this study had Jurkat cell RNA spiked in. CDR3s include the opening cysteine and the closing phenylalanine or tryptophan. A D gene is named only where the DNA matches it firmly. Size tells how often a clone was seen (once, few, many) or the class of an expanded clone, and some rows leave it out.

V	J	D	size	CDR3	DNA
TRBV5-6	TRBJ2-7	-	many	CASSLAEGYEQYF	TGTGCCAGCAGCTTGGCGGAGGGCTACGAGCAGTACTTC
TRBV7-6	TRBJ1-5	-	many	CASSLAAARGSNQPQHF	TGTGCCAGCAGCTTAGCAGCGGCAAGAGGTAGCAATCAGCCCCAGCATTTT
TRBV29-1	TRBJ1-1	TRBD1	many	CSVHYRGFGYTEAFF	TGCAGCGTTCATTACAGGGGTTTTGGATACACTGAAGCTTTCTTT
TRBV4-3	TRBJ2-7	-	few	CASSQDLTGRSYEQYF	TGCGCCAGCAGCCAAGATCTGACAGGCAGATCCTACGAGCAGTACTTC
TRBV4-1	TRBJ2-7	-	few	CASSQESGVYEQYF	TGCGCCAGCAGCCAAGAAAGTGGGGTTTACGAGCAGTACTTC
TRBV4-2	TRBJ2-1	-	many	CASSQDPPEAYNEQFF	TGTGCCAGCAGCCAAGACCCGCCCGAAGCCTACAATGAGCAGTTCTTC
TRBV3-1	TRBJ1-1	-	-	CASKLGKMNTEAFF	TGTGCCAGCAAATTGGGGAAGATGAACACTGAAGCTTTCTTT
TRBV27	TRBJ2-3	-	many	CASSHSTDTQYF	TGTGCCAGCAGTCACTCCACAGATACGCAGTATTTT
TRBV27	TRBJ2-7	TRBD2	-	CASSRGAGGLAGGYEQYF	TGTGCCAGCAGCCGTGGGGCGGGGGGACTAGCGGGAGGGTACGAGCAGTACTTC
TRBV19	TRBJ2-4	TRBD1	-	CASSILSTGGGNIQYF	TGTGCCAGTAGTATCCTATCGACAGGGGGAGGAAACATTCAGTACTTC
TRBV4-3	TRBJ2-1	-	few	CASSQDWGGLLYNEQFF	TGCGCCAGCAGCCAAGATTGGGGCGGGCTCCTCTACAATGAGCAGTTCTTC
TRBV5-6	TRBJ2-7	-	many	CASSLGGNYEQYF	TGTGCCAGCAGCTTGGGCGGAAACTACGAGCAGTACTTC
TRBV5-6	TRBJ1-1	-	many	CASSRVQGNTEAFF	TGTGCCAGCAGCCGAGTACAGGGGAACACTGAAGCTTTCTTT
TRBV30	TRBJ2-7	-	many	CAWGSGYEQYF	TGTGCCTGGGGCTCGGGCTACGAGCAGTACTTC
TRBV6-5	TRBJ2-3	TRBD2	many	CASSYSGVGDTQYF	TGTGCCAGCAGTTATAGCGGGGTGGGAGATACGCAGTATTTT
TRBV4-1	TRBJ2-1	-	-	CASSHDISSERFF	TGCGCCAGCAGCCACGATATATCAAGTGAGCGGTTCTTC
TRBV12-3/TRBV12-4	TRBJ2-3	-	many	CASSAPRWGASTDTQYF	TGTGCCAGCAGTGCCCCAAGATGGGGGGCTAGCACAGATACGCAGTATTTT
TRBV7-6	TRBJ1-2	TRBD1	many	CASSPSAGSRTGSNYGYTF	TGTGCCAGCAGCCCCTCCGCCGGTTCCCGGACAGGGTCTAACTATGGCTACACCTTC
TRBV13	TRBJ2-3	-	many	CASSFGLDTQYF	TGTGCCAGCAGCTTTGGTCTGGATACGCAGTATTTT
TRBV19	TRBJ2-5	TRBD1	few	CASSMEGQGVQETQYF	TGTGCCAGTAGTATGGAGGGACAGGGGGTTCAAGAGACCCAGTACTTC
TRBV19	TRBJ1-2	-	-	CASSPGLYGYTF	TGTGCCAGTAGTCCTGGTCTGTATGGCTACACCTTC
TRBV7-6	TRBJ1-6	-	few	CASSAAIGYINSPLHF	TGTGCCAGCAGCGCCGCAATAGGGTATATTAATTCACCCCTCCACTTT
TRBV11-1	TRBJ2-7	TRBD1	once	CASSLTKWTGENEQYF	TGTGCCAGCAGCTTGACTAAATGGACAGGGGAGAACGAGCAGTACTTC
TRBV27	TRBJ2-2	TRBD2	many	CASRGLAGGSGELFF	TGTGCCAGCAGAGGACTAGCGGGGGGGTCCGGGGAGCTGTTTTTT
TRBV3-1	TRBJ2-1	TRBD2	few	CASSPLAGDYNEQFF	TGTGCCAGCAGCCCACTAGCGGGGGATTACAATGAGCAGTTCTTC